This record concerns one TCR beta chain sequence. Its antigen remains unknown. Use of 60 Vbeta and 13 Jbeta primers characterized the PCR. TCRdb keeps only in-frame clones here, not all; method: immunoSEQ multiplex PCR. There are about 100,000 clones in the sample; approximately 81% occur only once, and approximately 3.7% lies in the top ten. CDR3 size: 16 residues. V lost 2 bases, J lost 4 bases, and 8 bases stayed unmatched. The germline V gene has CDR1 MRHNA and CDR2 SNTAGT. This sample stems from a study of cytomegalovirus exposure and HLA in healthy donors. Study results and limitations: As confirmed in vitro, a few CMV-associated chains were specific for CMV antigens. TCR beta V- and J-gene trimming, according to a later analysis, was linked to a missense DCLRE1C variant. A later analysis showed that HLA-associated TCR beta chains had undergone more clonal expansion than equally common others.

The chain couples TRBV6-4 to TRBJ1-1; 9 nucleotides match TRBD1. The sequence came from a female donor in good health and CMV-seropositive. Sequenced: PBMCs. The CDR3 here is CASSDNPGTGITEAFF. The CDR3 DNA reads TGTGCCAGCAGTGACAATCCAGGGACAGGGATCACTGAAGCTTTCTTT.